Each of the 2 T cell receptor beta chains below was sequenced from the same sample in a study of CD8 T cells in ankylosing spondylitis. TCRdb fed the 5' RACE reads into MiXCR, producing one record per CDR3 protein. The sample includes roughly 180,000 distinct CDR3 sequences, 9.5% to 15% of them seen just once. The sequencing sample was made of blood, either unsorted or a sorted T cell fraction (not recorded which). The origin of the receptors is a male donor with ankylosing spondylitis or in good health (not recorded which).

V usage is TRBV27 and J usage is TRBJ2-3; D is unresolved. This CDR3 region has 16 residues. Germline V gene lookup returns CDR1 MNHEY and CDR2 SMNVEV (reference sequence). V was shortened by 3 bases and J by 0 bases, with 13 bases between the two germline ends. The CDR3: CASSFLGFSSTDTQYF. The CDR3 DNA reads TGTGCCAGCAGTTTTTTGGGTTTTTCTAGCACAGATACGCAGTATTTT.

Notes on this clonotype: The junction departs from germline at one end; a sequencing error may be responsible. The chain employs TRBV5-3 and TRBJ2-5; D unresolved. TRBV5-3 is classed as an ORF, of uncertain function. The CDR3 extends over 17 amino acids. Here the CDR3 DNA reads TGTGCCAGCAGCTTGCCGACTTCCGGCCCCAGAGAAGAGACCCAGTACTTC. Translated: CASSLPTSGPREETQYF.